These T cell receptor beta chains were read from a single sample in a study of neurological immune-mediated disorders. One entry per CDR3 protein, called by TCRdb with MiXCR from the 5' RACE reads. The table records under 40,000 distinct CDR3 sequences, roughly 7% of them present only once. Sequenced material: PBMCs. The source of these receptors is a woman aged 40 to 50 in good health. Each CDR3 is given with its conserved first and last residue. The D gene is left open where the match is weak. Clone size is stated in some rows and not others, as once, few, many or a class when expanded.

J gene: TRBJ2-3; V gene: TRBV28; clone size: many; D gene: .; CDR3 DNA: TGTGCCAGCAGTTTTGGGGCGGGAAATACGCAGTATTTT; CDR3 protein: CASSFGAGNTQYF
J gene: TRBJ1-1; V gene: TRBV27; clone size: many; D gene: .; CDR3 DNA: TGTGCCAGCAACGAACTACAGGGAAGGGGTGAAGCTTTCTTT; CDR3 protein: CASNELQGRGEAFF
J gene: TRBJ2-1; V gene: TRBV24-1; clone size: many; D gene: .; CDR3 DNA: TGTGCCACCAGGGCTGGTCGATTGGGTGGTGAGCAGTTCTTC; CDR3 protein: CATRAGRLGGEQFF
J gene: TRBJ2-3; V gene: TRBV3-1; clone size: few; D gene: .; CDR3 DNA: TGTGCCAGCAGCCACCTCGGCAGGACTTCTAGCACAGATACGCAGTATTTT; CDR3 protein: CASSHLGRTSSTDTQYF
J gene: TRBJ2-2; V gene: TRBV20-1; clone size: many; D gene: .; CDR3 DNA: TGCAGTGCCGAGGGGGGGGCGGCGACCGGGGAGCTGTTTTTT; CDR3 protein: CSAEGGAATGELFF
J gene: TRBJ1-1; V gene: TRBV4-1; clone size: many; D gene: .; CDR3 DNA: TGCGCCAGCAGCCAAGAAGGAGTCGGCTTGAACACTGAAGCTTTCTTT; CDR3 protein: CASSQEGVGLNTEAFF
J gene: TRBJ1-5; V gene: TRBV7-2; clone size: many; D gene: .; CDR3 DNA: TGTGCCAGCAGCGCGAGAACAGGGAGCGGGCAGCCCCAGCATTTT; CDR3 protein: CASSARTGSGQPQHF
J gene: TRBJ2-5; V gene: TRBV10-3; clone size: many; D gene: .; CDR3 DNA: TGTGCCATCAGTGAGTCCACGGAGACCCAGTACTTC; CDR3 protein: CAISESTETQYF
J gene: TRBJ1-2; V gene: TRBV5-1; clone size: .; D gene: .; CDR3 DNA: TGCGCCAGCAGCTCCTGGGACCGGCGGGGCTACACCTTC; CDR3 protein: CASSSWDRRGYTF
J gene: TRBJ2-7; V gene: TRBV12-3/TRBV12-4; clone size: many; D gene: TRBD2; CDR3 DNA: TGTGCCAGCAGTCCCGGACTAGCGGGGGACTACGAGCAGTACTTC; CDR3 protein: CASSPGLAGDYEQYF
J gene: TRBJ1-2; V gene: TRBV20-1; clone size: many; D gene: TRBD1; CDR3 DNA: TGCAGTGCCCAGACAGGGTATGGCTACACCTTC; CDR3 protein: CSAQTGYGYTF
J gene: TRBJ2-1; V gene: TRBV5-1; clone size: many; D gene: .; CDR3 DNA: TGCGCCAGCAGCCCGGGAACCTACTACAATGAGCAGTTCTTC; CDR3 protein: CASSPGTYYNEQFF
J gene: TRBJ2-1; V gene: TRBV12-5; clone size: many; D gene: .; CDR3 DNA: TGTGCTAGTGGTTTGTGGCAGATCGCCAATGAGCAGTTCTTC; CDR3 protein: CASGLWQIANEQFF
J gene: TRBJ1-5; V gene: TRBV7-6; clone size: many; D gene: .; CDR3 DNA: TGTGCCAGCAGCTTAAAGCCGAATAGCAATCAGCCCCAGCATTTT; CDR3 protein: CASSLKPNSNQPQHF
J gene: TRBJ2-7; V gene: TRBV9; clone size: many; D gene: TRBD2; CDR3 DNA: TGTGCCAGCAGCTCCGGACTAGGCTCCTACGAGCAGTACTTC; CDR3 protein: CASSSGLGSYEQYF
J gene: TRBJ1-1; V gene: TRBV10-3; clone size: medium-sized; D gene: TRBD1; CDR3 DNA: TGTGCCATCAGTGAAGAGGGGGCGAACACTGAAGCTTTCTTT; CDR3 protein: CAISEEGANTEAFF
J gene: TRBJ2-3; V gene: TRBV27; clone size: few; D gene: TRBD2; CDR3 DNA: TGTGCCAGCAGTTCCCCGACTAGCGGGAGGGATACGCAGTATTTT; CDR3 protein: CASSSPTSGRDTQYF
J gene: TRBJ1-5; V gene: TRBV6-2/TRBV6-3; clone size: many; D gene: .; CDR3 DNA: TGTGCCAGCACCCGGTGGGGGAGCAATCAGCCCCAGCATTTT; CDR3 protein: CASTRWGSNQPQHF
J gene: TRBJ2-4; V gene: TRBV5-4; clone size: many; D gene: TRBD1; CDR3 DNA: TGTGCCAGCAGCTACACAGGGGCGAAACTAGCCAAAAACATTCAGTACTTC; CDR3 protein: CASSYTGAKLAKNIQYF
J gene: TRBJ1-2; V gene: TRBV5-1; clone size: many; D gene: .; CDR3 DNA: TGCGCCAGCAGTGGGACTGACTATAGCTACACCTTC; CDR3 protein: CASSGTDYSYTF
J gene: TRBJ2-3; V gene: TRBV4-2; clone size: .; D gene: .; CDR3 DNA: TGTGCCAGCAGCCAAGTAGGGGACCACGCTGATACGCAGTATTTT; CDR3 protein: CASSQVGDHADTQYF
J gene: TRBJ2-5; V gene: TRBV20-1; clone size: many; D gene: .; CDR3 DNA: TGCAGTGCTAGAGGGGGGGAGTCTCAAGAGACCCAGTACTTC; CDR3 protein: CSARGGESQETQYF
J gene: TRBJ2-2; V gene: TRBV3-1; clone size: many; D gene: .; CDR3 DNA: TGTGCCAGCAGGAATGAGGGGCGTACCGGGGAGCTGTTTTTT; CDR3 protein: CASRNEGRTGELFF
J gene: TRBJ2-6; V gene: TRBV5-8; clone size: .; D gene: .; CDR3 DNA: TGTGACAGAAACAAACAGGTTGGGGCCAACGTCATGAATTTC; CDR3 protein: CDRNKQVGANVMNF
J gene: TRBJ2-3; V gene: TRBV18; clone size: .; D gene: .; CDR3 DNA: TGTGCCAGCTCACTCGGGGAAAGCACAGATACGCAGTATTTT; CDR3 protein: CASSLGESTDTQYF
J gene: TRBJ2-7; V gene: TRBV5-1; clone size: many; D gene: .; CDR3 DNA: TGCGCCAGCAGCCCTGAGGGCTGGACAGCCTACGAGCAGTACTTC; CDR3 protein: CASSPEGWTAYEQYF
J gene: TRBJ2-7; V gene: TRBV20-1; clone size: .; D gene: TRBD2; CDR3 DNA: TGCAGTGCTAGTCCTATAGCGGGTGCCTACGAGCAGTACTTC; CDR3 protein: CSASPIAGAYEQYF
J gene: TRBJ2-5; V gene: TRBV5-4; clone size: many; D gene: TRBD1; CDR3 DNA: TGTGCCAGCAGCCCCGGACAGGGCAGGGAGACCCAGTACTTC; CDR3 protein: CASSPGQGRETQYF
J gene: TRBJ2-7; V gene: TRBV4-3; clone size: many; D gene: .; CDR3 DNA: TGCGCCAGCAGCCAAGATGTTGTAGCGAGCTACCCAACGGGCGAGCAGTACTTC; CDR3 protein: CASSQDVVASYPTGEQYF
J gene: TRBJ2-2; V gene: TRBV27; clone size: many; D gene: TRBD2; CDR3 DNA: TGTGCCAGCAGTTTGAAAGCGGGGGCCTTCACCGGGGAGCTGTTTTTT; CDR3 protein: CASSLKAGAFTGELFF
J gene: TRBJ2-1; V gene: TRBV6-5; clone size: many; D gene: .; CDR3 DNA: TGTGCCAGCAGCGGCCGGAATGAGCAGTTCTTC; CDR3 protein: CASSGRNEQFF
J gene: TRBJ1-4; V gene: TRBV14; clone size: many; D gene: .; CDR3 DNA: TGTGCCAGCAGCGTCTGGGGTTCAACTAATGAAAAACTGTTTTTT; CDR3 protein: CASSVWGSTNEKLFF
J gene: TRBJ1-5; V gene: TRBV12-3/TRBV12-4; clone size: many; D gene: .; CDR3 DNA: TGTGCCAGCAGCCGCGGAGACCAGCCCCAGCATTTT; CDR3 protein: CASSRGDQPQHF
J gene: TRBJ2-3; V gene: TRBV4-1; clone size: many; D gene: .; CDR3 DNA: TGCGCCAGCAGCCATAGCGGGACAGGGAGCACAGATACGCAGTATTTT; CDR3 protein: CASSHSGTGSTDTQYF
J gene: TRBJ2-3; V gene: TRBV24-1; clone size: many; D gene: .; CDR3 DNA: TGTGCCACCAGTGATTTGAAGGAAGCCCCTAGCACAGATACGCAGTATTTT; CDR3 protein: CATSDLKEAPSTDTQYF
J gene: TRBJ2-7; V gene: TRBV6-6; clone size: many; D gene: TRBD2; CDR3 DNA: TGTGCCAGCAGTCCAGCGGGAGGGTCCTACGAGCAGTACTTC; CDR3 protein: CASSPAGGSYEQYF
J gene: TRBJ1-1; V gene: TRBV7-9; clone size: few; D gene: .; CDR3 DNA: TGTGCCAGCAGCTTAGGGGGGCGGACTGAAGCTTTCTTT; CDR3 protein: CASSLGGRTEAFF
J gene: TRBJ1-6; V gene: TRBV7-2; clone size: many; D gene: TRBD1; CDR3 DNA: TGTGCCAGCAGGGACAGGGCAAGGAGCTCCTATAATTCACCCCTCCACTTT; CDR3 protein: CASRDRARSSYNSPLHF
J gene: TRBJ1-5; V gene: TRBV29-1; clone size: many; D gene: TRBD1; CDR3 DNA: TGCAGCGTCGCTTTCGGACAGGGCAATCAGCCCCAGCATTTT; CDR3 protein: CSVAFGQGNQPQHF
J gene: TRBJ2-2; V gene: TRBV20-1; clone size: many; D gene: TRBD2; CDR3 DNA: TGCAGTGCTAGTGGACGGCTAGCGGGGGCCGGGGAGCTGTTTTTT; CDR3 protein: CSASGRLAGAGELFF
J gene: TRBJ1-2; V gene: TRBV10-2; clone size: many; D gene: TRBD1; CDR3 DNA: TGCGCCAGCTCCCAGGGGGCCAGCTATGGCTACACCTTC; CDR3 protein: CASSQGASYGYTF
J gene: TRBJ2-1; V gene: TRBV9; clone size: many; D gene: TRBD2; CDR3 DNA: TGTGCCAGCAGCGGCATAGCGGGGGAGAACTACAATGAGCAGTTCTTC; CDR3 protein: CASSGIAGENYNEQFF
J gene: TRBJ1-1; V gene: TRBV18; clone size: .; D gene: TRBD1; CDR3 DNA: TGTGCCAGCTCACTAGGGACAGGGGTGAACACTGAAGCTTTCTTT; CDR3 protein: CASSLGTGVNTEAFF
J gene: TRBJ1-5; V gene: TRBV27; clone size: many; D gene: .; CDR3 DNA: TGTGCCAGCAGCCGAAGCCCAGGGCATAGCAATCAGCCCCAGCATTTT; CDR3 protein: CASSRSPGHSNQPQHF
J gene: TRBJ2-1; V gene: TRBV4-1; clone size: many; D gene: .; CDR3 DNA: TGCGCCAGCAGCCAAGATTTGGTAATGCAGTTCTTC; CDR3 protein: CASSQDLVMQFF
J gene: TRBJ2-3; V gene: TRBV10-3; clone size: many; D gene: TRBD1; CDR3 DNA: TGTGCCATCAGCGGGACAGGGCCCCTTTCAGATACGCAGTATTTT; CDR3 protein: CAISGTGPLSDTQYF
J gene: TRBJ2-1; V gene: TRBV7-2; clone size: many; D gene: .; CDR3 DNA: TGTGCCAGCAGCTTAGCGGGGGGCCAATACAATGAGCAGTTCTTC; CDR3 protein: CASSLAGGQYNEQFF